This T cell receptor (beta chain) was sequenced in a study of T cell changes during pregnancy in multiple sclerosis. This table comes from immunoSEQ multiplex PCR, and its TCRdb copy is limited to in-frame clones, with some not included. The sample consists of around 30,000 clones, approximately 90% of them appearing once. Germline V gives CDR1 MDHEN, CDR2 SYDVKM. The CDR3 is 18 residues long. V lost 3 bases to trimming and J lost 4 bases; unmatched junction nucleotides: 13. The clonotype was recovered from a female donor with multiple sclerosis, enrolled in a pregnancy study. The input for sequencing was CD8+ T cells from peripheral blood mononuclear cells, taken in the second trimester of pregnancy. This chain uses TRBV28 with TRBJ2-1; 9 nucleotides match TRBD2. As DNA, the CDR3 is TGTGCCAGCAGTTTCCCCTTAGCGGGAGAGGGGACTTACAATGAGCAGTTCTTC. It yields the protein CASSFPLAGEGTYNEQFF.